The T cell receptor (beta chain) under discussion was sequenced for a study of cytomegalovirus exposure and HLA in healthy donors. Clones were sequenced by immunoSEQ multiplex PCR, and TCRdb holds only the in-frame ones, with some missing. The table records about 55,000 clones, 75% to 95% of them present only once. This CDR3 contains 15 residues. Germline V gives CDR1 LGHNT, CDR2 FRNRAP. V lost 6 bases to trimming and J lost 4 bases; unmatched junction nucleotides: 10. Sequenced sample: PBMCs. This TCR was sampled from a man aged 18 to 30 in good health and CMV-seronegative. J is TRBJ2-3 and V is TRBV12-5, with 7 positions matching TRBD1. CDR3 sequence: CASGTTGVVPDTQYF. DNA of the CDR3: TGTGCTAGTGGCACCACAGGGGTGGTCCCAGATACGCAGTATTTT.